The source of this TCR beta chain is a study of blood T cells in healthy people across ages (dated by TCRdb to the mid-2010s). About the full investigation: In model experiments, roughly one uniquely barcoded TCR beta cDNA molecule per two T cells was captured by template switching. To avoid experimental bias, donors of different ages were spread randomly across the sequencing lanes. The study measured age-related changes in TCR beta repertoire diversity using deep sequencing normalized with unique cDNA molecular identifiers. The donors were divided into four age groups: young (average roughly 17 years), middle-aged (roughly 42), aged (approximately 62) and long-lived (82). Using the same blood draw, the study looked at two additional independent replicas of 1 million unique cDNA reads for two donors, one aged 18 to 30 and the other aged 80 or older. Study-wide findings and limitations: Because the CMV infection status of the donors was unknown, age-related changes in expanded clonotypes may potentially have been confounded. Since profiling was done on bulk unsorted PBMCs, naive and antigen-experienced compartments could not be conclusively compared. Compared with the aged group, the long-lived group had more naive CD4+ T cells, fewer expanded clones and increased TCR diversity, a pattern suggesting age selection. Estimates of total diversity from one million sequenced T cells were regarded as lower bounds and underestimates. There was a strong correlation between observed TCR beta diversity and the percentage of naive T cells measured by flow cytometry. As age increased, observed TCR beta diversity per million T cells dropped in a roughly linear way, and a significant reduction was already evident by age 40.

Concerning this clonotype: Its specific antigen is unknown. No quality values exist for individual bases; no much larger clone is one base distant.

Donors were a few dozen systemically healthy Caucasian individuals from Russia aged roughly 6 to 90 years. Each donor gave roughly 11 milliliters of peripheral blood, drawn into EDTA-treated Vacutainer tubes. Ficoll-Paque density-gradient centrifugation was used to isolate PBMCs, with at least 6.5 million per sample. Trizol reagent was used to extract total RNA from PBMCs, with at least 5.5 micrograms per sample. For every donor, flow cytometry on a PBMC aliquot measured the percentage of naive CD45RAhigh/CD27high T cells. Libraries came from 5' RACE. TCRdb names Illumina HiSeq 2500 as the instrument used. The second PCR ran for about 6 to 12 cycles and used a J-beta primer mix along with a sample-barcoded 5' primer. Each TCR beta cDNA molecule received a unique molecular identifier from a template-switch 5' adaptor carrying 12 random nucleotides. Each sample yielded at least 2.5 million CDR3-containing paired-end reads. First-strand cDNA was synthesized from all RNA with the Mint cDNA synthesis kit, primed by a TRBC-specific oligonucleotide. Following uracil-DNA glycosylase treatment, a first 18-cycle PCR with universal primers M1SS and BC2_uni_R was performed on all cDNA. Turning to the authors' computational methods: For normalization, 1 million high-quality reads were randomly selected from each sample, with every read carrying a distinct molecular identifier. Reads with shared molecular identifiers were discarded instead of being binned into consensus sequences. MiTCR, with a Q25 quality threshold and the strictest error-elimination algorithm, was used for CDR3 identification, clonotype clustering and error correction. A nonparametric unseen species model with Euler transformation was used to estimate lower-bound total TCR beta diversity. TCRdb handled the public reads itself, with Q25 trimming in fastp and clone calling in MiXCR, and kept productive beta chains. Every CDR3 protein is listed once, alongside the most common genes and DNA of its rows. TCRdb, not the authors, supplied the V and J calls. The table for this sample lists about 1.1 million distinct CDR3 sequences; 35% to 40% of them were counted only once. Around 13% of the sample rests with the top ten.

Sequencing used blood. The clonotype was recovered from a man aged 18 to 30 in good health.

The DNA reads as follows: TGTGCCAGCACCCCCTCCAAGCAGACCCAAGAGACCCAGTACTTC. Translated, this is CASTPSKQTQETQYF. This chain is built from TRBV12-3 or TRBV12-4 and TRBJ2-5; confidence is insufficient to name the D gene. Trimming removed 7 bases from V and 1 base from J, leaving 16 bases between the germline ends. The CDR3 sequence holds 15 residues, the cysteine and phenylalanine included. The sequence is cut down to CDR3 DNA, 45 bases in frame from base 1.